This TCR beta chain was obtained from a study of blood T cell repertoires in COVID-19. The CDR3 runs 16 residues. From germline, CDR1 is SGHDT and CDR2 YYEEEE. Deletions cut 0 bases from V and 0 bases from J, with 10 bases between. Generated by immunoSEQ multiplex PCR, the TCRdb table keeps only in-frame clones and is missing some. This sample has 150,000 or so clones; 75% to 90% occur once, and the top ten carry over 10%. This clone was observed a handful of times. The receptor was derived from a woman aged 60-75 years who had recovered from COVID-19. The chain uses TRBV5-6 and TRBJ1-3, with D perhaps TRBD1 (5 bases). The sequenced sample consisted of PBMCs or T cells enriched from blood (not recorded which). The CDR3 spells CASSLDRTSSGNTIYF. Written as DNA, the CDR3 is TGTGCCAGCAGCTTGGACAGGACTAGCTCTGGAAACACCATATATTTT.